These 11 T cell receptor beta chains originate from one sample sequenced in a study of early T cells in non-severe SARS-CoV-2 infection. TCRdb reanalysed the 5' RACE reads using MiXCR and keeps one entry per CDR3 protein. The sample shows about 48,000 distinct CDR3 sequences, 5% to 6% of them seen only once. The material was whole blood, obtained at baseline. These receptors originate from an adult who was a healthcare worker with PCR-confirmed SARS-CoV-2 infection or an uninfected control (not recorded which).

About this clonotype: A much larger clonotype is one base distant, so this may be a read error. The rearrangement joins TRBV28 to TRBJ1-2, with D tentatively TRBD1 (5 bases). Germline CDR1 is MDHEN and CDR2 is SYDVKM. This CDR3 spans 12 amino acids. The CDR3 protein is CACSLGAGRYFF. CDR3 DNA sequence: TGTGCCTGCAGTTTAGGTGCAGGGAGGTATTTCTTC.

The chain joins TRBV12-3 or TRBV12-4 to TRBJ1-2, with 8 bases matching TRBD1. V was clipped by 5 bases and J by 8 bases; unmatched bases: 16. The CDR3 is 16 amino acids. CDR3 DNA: TGTGCCAGCAGTCCGACCCCCATCGACAGGGGTGGAGGCTACACCTTC. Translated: CASSPTPIDRGGGYTF.

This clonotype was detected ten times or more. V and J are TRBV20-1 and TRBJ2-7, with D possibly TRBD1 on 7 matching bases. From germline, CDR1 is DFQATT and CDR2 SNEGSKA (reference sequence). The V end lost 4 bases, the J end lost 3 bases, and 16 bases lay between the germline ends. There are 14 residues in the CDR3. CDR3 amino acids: CSAKSRGENYEQYF. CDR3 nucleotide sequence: TGCAGTGCTAAGTCCAGGGGGGAAAACTACGAGCAGTACTTC.

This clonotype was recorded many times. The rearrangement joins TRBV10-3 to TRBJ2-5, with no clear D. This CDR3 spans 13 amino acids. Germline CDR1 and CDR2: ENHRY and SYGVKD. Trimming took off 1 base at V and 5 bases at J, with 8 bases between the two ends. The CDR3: CAISEYLGETQYF. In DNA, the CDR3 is TGTGCCATCAGTGAGTACTTAGGGGAGACCCAGTACTTC.

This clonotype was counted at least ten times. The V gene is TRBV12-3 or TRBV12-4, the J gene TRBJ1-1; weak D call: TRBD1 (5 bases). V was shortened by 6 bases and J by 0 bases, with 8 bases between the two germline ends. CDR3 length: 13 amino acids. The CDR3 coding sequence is TGTGCCAGCAGACAGGACGTGAACACTGAAGCTTTCTTT. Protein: CASRQDVNTEAFF.

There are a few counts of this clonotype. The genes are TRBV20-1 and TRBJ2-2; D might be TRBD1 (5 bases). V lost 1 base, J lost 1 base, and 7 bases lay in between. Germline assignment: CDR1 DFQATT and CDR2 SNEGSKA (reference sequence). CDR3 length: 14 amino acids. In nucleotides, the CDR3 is TGCAGTGCTAGAGCCACAGGGAACACCGGGGAGCTGTTTTTT. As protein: CSARATGNTGELFF.

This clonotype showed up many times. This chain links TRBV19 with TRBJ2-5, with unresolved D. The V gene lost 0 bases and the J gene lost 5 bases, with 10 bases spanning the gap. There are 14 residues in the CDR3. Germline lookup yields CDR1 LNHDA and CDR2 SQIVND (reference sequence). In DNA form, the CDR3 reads TGTGCCAGTAGTATAGATCGGGCGGCGGAGACCCAGTACTTC. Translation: CASSIDRAAETQYF. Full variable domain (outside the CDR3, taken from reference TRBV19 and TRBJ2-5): DGGITQSPKYLFRKEGQNVTLSCEQNLNHDAMYWYRQDPGQGLRLIYYSQIVNDFQKGDIAEGYSVSREKKESFPLTVTSAQKNPTAFYLCASSIDRAAETQYFGPGTRLLVL.

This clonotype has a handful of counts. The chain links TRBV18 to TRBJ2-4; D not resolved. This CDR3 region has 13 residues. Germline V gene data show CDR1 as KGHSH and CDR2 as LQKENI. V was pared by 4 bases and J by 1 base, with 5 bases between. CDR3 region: CASSLTAKNIQYF. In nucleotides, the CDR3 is TGTGCCAGCTCACTCACGGCCAAAAACATTCAGTACTTC.

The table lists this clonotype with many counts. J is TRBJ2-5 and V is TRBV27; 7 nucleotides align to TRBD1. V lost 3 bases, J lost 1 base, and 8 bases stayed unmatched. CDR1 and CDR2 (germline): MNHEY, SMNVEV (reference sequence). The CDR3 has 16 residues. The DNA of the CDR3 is TGTGCCAGCAGTTTTCACCACGGGACAGCCCAAGAGACCCAGTACTTC. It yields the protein CASSFHHGTAQETQYF.

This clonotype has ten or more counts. The CDR3 loop reads CASSSIILPKETQYF. The CDR3 DNA follows: TGTGCCAGCAGCTCTATAATCCTCCCGAAAGAGACCCAGTACTTC. The chain uses TRBV7-9 and TRBJ2-5, with no clear D. The germline V gene encodes CDR1 SEHNR and CDR2 FQNEAQ (reference sequence). This CDR3 has 15 amino acids. The ends were cut back, 4 bases at V and 3 bases at J, with 15 bases in the middle. Full variable domain (outside the CDR3, taken from reference TRBV7-9 and TRBJ2-5): DTGVSQNPRHKITKRGQNVTFRCDPISEHNRLYWYRQTLGQGPEFLTYFQNEAQLEKSRLLSDRFSAERPKGSFSTLEIQRTEQGDSAMYLCASSSIILPKETQYFGPGTRLLVL.

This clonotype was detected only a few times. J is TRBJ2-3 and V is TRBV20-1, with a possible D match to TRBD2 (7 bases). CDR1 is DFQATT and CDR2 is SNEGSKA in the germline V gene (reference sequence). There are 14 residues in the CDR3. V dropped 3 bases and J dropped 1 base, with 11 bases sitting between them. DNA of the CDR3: TGCAGTGCTAGCCAGGGGAGGGGCACAGATACGCAGTATTTT. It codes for CSASQGRGTDTQYF.